This T cell receptor beta chain was sequenced in a study of T cell changes during pregnancy in multiple sclerosis (dated 2019 in TCRdb). Regarding the study in general: The study looked at changes in the T cell repertoire across pregnancy in women with multiple sclerosis.

Library construction relied on the immunoSEQ multiplex PCR assay. TCRdb obtained this table from immuneACCESS and retained in-frame rearrangements with V and J assigned. These tables miss some clones; where compared with another copy, unresolved V genes account for less than half of the shortfall, and the remainder is unexplained. This sample is represented by 77,000 or so clones; approximately 92% of them were singletons. The ten largest account for approximately 0.79% of the sample. Worth noting for this clone: Its binding antigen is unknown. Base qualities are missing; no much larger clone stands one base away.

A distance of 14 bases separates the germline ends of V and J, which lose 2 bases and 6 bases respectively. The germline V gene provides CDR1 MNHEY and CDR2 SVGAGI. The CDR3 sequence holds 14 residues, the cysteine and phenylalanine included. The read is trimmed to its CDR3 DNA, 42 bases read in frame from base 1. This sequence uses TRBV6-5 and TRBJ2-7, with TRBD2 tentatively as D gene (6 bases match). The origin of this receptor is a female donor in good health, enrolled as a control in a pregnancy study. The sequences come from peripheral blood, collected in the second trimester of pregnancy. The CDR3 protein is CASSYTSWRGEQYF. DNA sequence: TGTGCCAGCAGTTACACATCGTGGCGGGGCGAGCAGTACTTC.